The 3 T cell receptor beta chains below come from one sample, sequenced in a study of T cell repertoires in ileal Crohn's disease. Time point described: neoterminal ileum biopsy at postoperative endoscopy, about 6 months after surgery. Here immunoSEQ multiplex PCR was the method, and the copy in TCRdb shows in-frame clones only, minus some. The table lists 9,000 to 13,000 clones, approximately 72% of them singletons. The specimen sequenced was ileal tissue. Receptors originate from an adult with Crohn's disease.

The chain has TRBV19 and TRBJ2-7; a weak D match, TRBD2 (6 bases). The germline CDR1 and CDR2 sequences are LNHDA and SQIVND (reference sequence). There are 12 residues in the CDR3. V lost 6 bases to trimming and J lost 6 bases, with 12 bases between them. CDR3 nucleotides: TGTGCCAGTAGCCAATGGGGAGGCGAGCAGTACTTC. Residues: CASSQWGGEQYF.

This chain links TRBV25-1 with TRBJ2-5, with 7 bases that match TRBD1. CDR1 and CDR2 (germline): MGHDK, SYGVNS. V shed 0 bases and J 2 bases; nucleotides not matched to a gene: 12. CDR3 length equals 18 residues. The DNA of the CDR3 is TGTGCCAGCAGTGAATATTTAATGGCAGGGGGAATACAAGAGACCCAGTACTTC. Translating gives CASSEYLMAGGIQETQYF.

This clone was observed once. The gene calls are TRBV6-4 and TRBJ2-1; 11 bases are a match to TRBD2. The germline gives CDR1 MRHNA, CDR2 SNTAGT. The ends lost 0 bases at V and 4 bases at J; junction bases unmatched: 2. The CDR3 loop spans 16 amino acids. The DNA for the CDR3 is TGTGCCAGCAGTGACTCGGCTAGCGGGGGGTACAATGAGCAGTTCTTC. It encodes CASSDSASGGYNEQFF.